This passage covers 18 T cell receptor beta chains from one sample sequenced in a study of T cells in women clearing cervical HPV infection. Data came from immunoSEQ multiplex PCR; TCRdb stores just in-frame clones and leaves some out. This table holds fewer than 30,000 clones. Sequenced: blood buffy coat. The receptors derive from a woman between 18 and 69 years old with a cervical HPV16 infection that either progressed to CIN3+ or cleared (not recorded which).

Regarding this clone: From the germline J gene comes the end of the CDR3, since the read stops 3 residues before it. V and J are TRBV9 and TRBJ2-7, with D possibly being TRBD1 (6 bases). V was clipped by 0 bases and J by 1 base, with 8 bases between them. The germline V gene has CDR1 SGDLS and CDR2 YYNGEE. This CDR3 comprises 14 residues. The sequenced CDR3 bases are TGTGCCAGCAGCGTAGGGGACAATTCCTACGAG. Translated: CASSVGDNSYE. The complete CDR3 reads CASSVGDNSYEQYF.

With regard to this clone: Sequencing ends 3 residues short of the CDR3 end; the germline J gene provides the rest. The sample has other DNA sequences that encode this CDR3 too. The chain combines TRBV5-1 with TRBJ1-2; TRBD1 matches at 7 bases. The CDR3 sequence is 13 residues long. CDR1 is SGHRS and CDR2 is YFSETQ in the germline V gene. Trimming removed 4 bases from V and 5 bases from J; junction bases left unmatched: 5. The CDR3 bases that were read are TGCGCCAGCAGCCGCGACAGGGCTTATGGC. It is translated as CASSRDRAYG. In full, the CDR3 is CASSRDRAYGYTF.

With respect to this clone: With the read ending 3 residues before the CDR3 end, the germline J gene is used to fill in that end. V and J are TRBV13 and TRBJ1-1; tentatively, D is TRBD1 (6 bases). Trimming took off 0 bases at V and 7 bases at J, with 15 bases between the two ends. Germline V lookup: CDR1 PRHDT, CDR2 FYEKMQ (reference sequence). There are 15 residues in the CDR3. CDR3 sequence: CASSLGSGGVGEAFF. The DNA read from the CDR3 is TGTGCCAGCAGCTTAGGCTCGGGGGGCGTAGGTGAA.

Details on this clone: The CDR3 extends 3 residues past the end of the read, so its final part is completed from the germline J gene. The genes are TRBV12-5 and TRBJ2-2, with 10 bases that match TRBD1. The CDR3 runs to 15 residues. CDR1 is LGHNT and CDR2 is FRNRAP in the germline V gene. The CDR3 sequence: CASGLTGGANEKLFF. The DNA read from the CDR3 is TGTGCTAGTGGGCTGACAGGGGGCGCTAATGAAAAG.

In regard to this clone: The junction departs from the called germline gene at one end, perhaps through a read error. The CDR3 bases that were read are TGTGCCAGTAAGAGGACAGGGGATTCCCCC. It specifies CASKRTGDSP. The whole CDR3 is CASKRTGDSPLHF. The rearrangement uses TRBV19 and TRBJ1-6, with 9 bases fitting TRBD1. Read sequence stops 3 residues before the CDR3 end, and the germline J gene provides the missing end. Germline CDR1 LNHDA, CDR2 SQIVND (reference sequence). The CDR3 has 13 amino acids. The whole variable domain, remainder taken from reference TRBV19 and TRBJ1-6, is DGGITQSPKYLFRKEGQNVTLSCEQNLNHDAMYWYRQDPGQGLRLIYYSQIVNDFQKGDIAEGYSVSREKKESFPLTVTSAQKNPTAFYLCASKRTGDSPLHFGNGTRLTVT.

In the case of this clone: Read data end 3 residues before the CDR3 end; the end is taken from the germline J gene. This chain links TRBV20-1 with TRBJ1-2; 7 bases agree with TRBD1. CDR1 and CDR2 (germline): DFQATT, SNEGSKA (reference sequence). This CDR3 contains 15 residues. CDR3 in amino acids: CSADPYRGEGETYTF. The DNA read from the CDR3 is TGCAGTGCTGACCCATACAGGGGAGAGGGAGAGACC.

Regarding this clone: The same CDR3 can be traced to other DNA sequences in this sample. CDR3 sequence: CASSWDRVYEAFF. Incomplete CDR3 DNA: TGTGCCAGCAGCTGGGACAGAGTCTACGAG. The chain links TRBV5-4 to TRBJ1-1; TRBD1 matches at 7 bases. The read halts 3 residues ahead of the CDR3 end, with the missing end drawn from the germline J gene. The CDR3 consists of 13 residues. CDR1 and CDR2 (germline): SGHNT, YYREEE (reference sequence).

Worth noting for this clone: The CDR3 end is not reached by the read, which stops 3 residues before it; the germline J gene fills it in. The chain links TRBV11-1 to TRBJ2-5, with D possibly TRBD1 on 5 matching bases. The CDR3 is 15 amino acids. CDR1 is SGHAT and CDR2 is FQDESV in the germline V gene (reference sequence). Trimming took 6 bases from V and 4 from J, leaving 18 bases between them. The CDR3 protein is CASSIHLGVGETQYF. The sequenced CDR3 bases are TGTGCCAGCAGTATACATTTAGGGGTAGGAGAGACC.

On this clone: The DNA ends 3 residues before the CDR3 does, and the rest of the CDR3 is filled in from the germline J gene. The chain employs TRBV5-1 and TRBJ1-2; D not resolved. Deletions cut 3 bases from V and 0 bases from J, with 12 bases between. The CDR3 totals 15 residues. Per the germline V gene, CDR1 is SGHRS and CDR2 is YFSETQ. The CDR3 sequence: CASSSRPSANYGYTF. Incomplete CDR3 DNA: TGCGCCAGCAGCTCCCGTCCGTCAGCTAACTATGGC.

As to this clone: The CDR3 goes on 3 residues after the read ends, and that part is filled in from the germline J gene. The chain combines TRBV5-1 with TRBJ2-1; no clear D. This CDR3 comprises 12 residues. Germline assignment: CDR1 SGHRS and CDR2 YFSETQ. Trimming removed 2 bases at V and 5 bases at J, with 5 bases between. The CDR3 reads CASSLHNNEQFF. CDR3 bases read: TGCGCCAGCAGCTTACACAACAATGAG.

A note on this clone: Germline and junction disagree at one end, which may indicate a read error. The read terminates 3 residues ahead of where the CDR3 ends, so the germline J gene completes it. The chain joins TRBV5-4 to TRBJ1-4, with 8 bases matching TRBD1. The CDR3 length is 16 residues. Per the germline V gene, CDR1 is SGHNT and CDR2 is YYREEE (reference sequence). This CDR3 reads CASSLGTGSTNEKLFF. The sequenced CDR3 bases are TGTGCCAGCAGTTTGGGGACAGGCTCAACTAATGAAAAA.

A remark on this clone: The read gets to within 3 residues of the CDR3 end, and the germline J gene fills in the rest. This sequence joins TRBV6-1 and TRBJ1-6; no definite D call. With 1 base removed from V and 6 bases from J, the gap between germline ends came to 4 bases. This CDR3 is built from 13 residues. From germline, CDR1 is MNHNS and CDR2 SASEGT. Partial CDR3 DNA: TGTGCCAGCAGTGAAGTTATTAATTCACCC. It translates to CASSEVINSP. The CDR3 as a whole reads CASSEVINSPLHF.

This clone is called medium-sized based on its frequency. The sequenced fragment ends 3 residues before the CDR3 boundary, so the rest is inferred from the germline J gene. Other nucleotide sequences from this sample produce the same CDR3. The J gene is TRBJ1-5, the V gene TRBV6-2 or TRBV6-3, with D possibly TRBD1 on 6 matching bases. There are 14 residues in the CDR3. The V gene's germline CDR1 is MNHEY and CDR2 SVGEGT. Trimming left V 6 bases short and J 0 bases short, with 9 bases between. The CDR3 region is CASRTGNSNQPQHF. The part of the CDR3 DNA that was read is TGTGCCAGCAGAACAGGGAATAGCAATCAGCCC.

Comment on this clone: The CDR3 end is not reached by the read, which stops 3 residues before it; the germline J gene fills it in. The J gene is TRBJ1-2, the V gene TRBV19; TRBD1 agrees at 10 bases. V shed 4 bases and J 3 bases; nucleotides not matched to a gene: 2. This CDR3 is 14 amino acids long. Germline V gene lookup returns CDR1 LNHDA and CDR2 SQIVND (reference sequence). The CDR3 DNA, read in part, is TGTGCCAGTAGTAACGGACAGGGGGACTATGGC. It translates to CASSNGQGDYG. The full CDR3 protein reads CASSNGQGDYGYTF.

The DNA read from the CDR3 is TGCGCCAGCAGCCATTCTCAGACAGGTAACAATGAG. Encoded protein: CASSHSQTGNNE. The CDR3 as a whole reads CASSHSQTGNNEQFF. This sequence joins TRBV5-1 and TRBJ2-1, with D perhaps matching TRBD1 (6 bases). The sequenced fragment ends 3 residues before the CDR3 boundary, so the rest is inferred from the germline J gene. The germline V gene encodes CDR1 SGHRS and CDR2 YFSETQ. The CDR3 runs to 15 residues. Deletions cut 4 bases from V and 5 bases from J, with 16 bases between.

This clone is classed as medium-sized by frequency. CDR3 in amino acids: CAWSLTGAGANVLTF. The CDR3 bases that were read are TGTGCCTGGAGTCTTACAGGGGCCGGGGCCAACGTC. The chain uses TRBV30 and TRBJ2-6; TRBD1 aligns across 7 bases. The read ends 3 residues shy of where the CDR3 ends; the end is completed using the germline J gene. Germline loops: CDR1 GTSNPN, CDR2 SVGIG (reference sequence). V shed 2 bases, J shed 4 bases, and the junction held 5 bases outside the gene matches. This CDR3 is 15 amino acids long.

The CDR3 bases that were read are TGTGCCAGCAGTTACGGAACAGGGGGCGATCAGCCC. Translation gives CASSYGTGGDQP. The whole CDR3 reads CASSYGTGGDQPQHF. This chain links TRBV6-2 or TRBV6-3 with TRBJ1-5; 9 bases are shared with TRBD1. The missing CDR3 end, 3 residues past where the read stops, is filled in from the germline J gene. V lost 2 bases and J lost 5; bases outside the gene matches: 4. The germline CDR1 and CDR2 sequences are MNHEY and SVGEGT. CDR3 size: 15 residues.

Note on this clone: From the germline J gene comes the end of the CDR3, since the read stops 3 residues before it. The chain couples TRBV19 to TRBJ2-2; D possibly corresponds to TRBD1 (5 bases). Trimming took 1 base from V and 4 from J, leaving 7 bases between them. CDR1 and CDR2 (germline): LNHDA, SQIVND (reference sequence). The CDR3 loop spans 14 amino acids. CDR3 bases read: TGTGCCAGTAGTATAGGGGGCGTCACCGGGGAG. Amino acids: CASSIGGVTGE. The full-length CDR3 reads as CASSIGGVTGELFF.